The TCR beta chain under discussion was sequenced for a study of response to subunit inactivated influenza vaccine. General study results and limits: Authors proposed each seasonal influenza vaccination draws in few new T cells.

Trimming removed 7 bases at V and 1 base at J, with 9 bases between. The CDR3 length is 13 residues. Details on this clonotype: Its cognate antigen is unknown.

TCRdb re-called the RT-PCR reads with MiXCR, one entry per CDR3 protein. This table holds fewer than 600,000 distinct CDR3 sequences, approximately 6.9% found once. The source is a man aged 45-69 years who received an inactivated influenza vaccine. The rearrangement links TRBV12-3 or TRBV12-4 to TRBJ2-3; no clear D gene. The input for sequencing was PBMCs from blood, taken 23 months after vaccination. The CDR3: CASTAPGTDTQYF. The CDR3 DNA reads TGTGCCAGCACCGCCCCAGGCACAGATACGCAGTATTTT.